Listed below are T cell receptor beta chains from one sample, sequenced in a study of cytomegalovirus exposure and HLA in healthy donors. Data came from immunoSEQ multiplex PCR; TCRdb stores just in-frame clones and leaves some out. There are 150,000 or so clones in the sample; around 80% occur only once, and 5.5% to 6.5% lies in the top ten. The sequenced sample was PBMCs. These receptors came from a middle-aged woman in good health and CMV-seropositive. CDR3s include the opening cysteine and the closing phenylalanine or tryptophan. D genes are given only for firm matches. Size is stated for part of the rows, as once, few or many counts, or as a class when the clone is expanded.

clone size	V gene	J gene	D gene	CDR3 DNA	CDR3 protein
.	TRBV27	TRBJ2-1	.	TGTGCCAGCAGTTCTACAGGACCAACCTACAATGAGCAGTTCTTC	CASSSTGPTYNEQFF
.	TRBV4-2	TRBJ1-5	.	TGTGCCAGCAGCCAAGAGAGGGTTCAGCCCCAGCATTTT	CASSQERVQPQHF
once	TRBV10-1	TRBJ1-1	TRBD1	TGCGCCAGCAGTCTACAGGGGATGGAGGAGAACACTGAAGCTTTCTTT	CASSLQGMEENTEAFF
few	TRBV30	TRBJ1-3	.	TGTGCCTGGGGGCCGTACTCTGGAAACACCATATATTTT	CAWGPYSGNTIYF
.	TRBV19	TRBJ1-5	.	TGTGCCAGTAGTATAGATCACGGAGGGGTTAGCAATCAGCCCCAGCATTTT	CASSIDHGGVSNQPQHF
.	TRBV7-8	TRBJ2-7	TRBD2	TGTGCCAGCAGCTTACCGGGAGGGCCCTACGAGCAGTACTTC	CASSLPGGPYEQYF
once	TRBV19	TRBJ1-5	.	TGTGCCAGTAGTATAGTCGGGAAGGCCCCCGGTCAGCCCCAGCATTTT	CASSIVGKAPGQPQHF
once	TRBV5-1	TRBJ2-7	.	TGCGCCAGCAGCTCGAGCGGCTACGAGCAGTACTTC	CASSSSGYEQYF
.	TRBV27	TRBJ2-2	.	TGTGCCAGCAGTGACCAAGGGGTTTACGGGGAGCTGTTTTTT	CASSDQGVYGELFF
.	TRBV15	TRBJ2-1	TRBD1	TGTGCCACCACTTGGGACAGGGGGTATGGTGAGCAGTTCTTC	CATTWDRGYGEQFF
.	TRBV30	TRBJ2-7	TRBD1	TGTGCCTGGGGGGCCGGGACAGTTTACGAGCAGTACTTC	CAWGAGTVYEQYF
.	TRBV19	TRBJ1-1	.	TGTGCCAGTACCCTTTCGTCTCAGGGGAGGGCTGAAGCTTTCTTT	CASTLSSQGRAEAFF
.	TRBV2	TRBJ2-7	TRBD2	TGTGCCAGCAAAAGGCTAGCGGGAGGAATCGAGCAGTACTTC	CASKRLAGGIEQYF
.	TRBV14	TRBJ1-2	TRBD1	TGTGCCAGCAGCCAAGACCTCCTGCCAGGGGGACATGGCTACACCTTC	CASSQDLLPGGHGYTF
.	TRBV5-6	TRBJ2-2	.	TGTGCCAGCAGCTTGTTTATGGAGGCCTTCACCGGGGAGCTGTTTTTT	CASSLFMEAFTGELFF
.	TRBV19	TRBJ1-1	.	TGTGCCAGTAGTATAGGGGGGGGGCGATGGACCCTGAACACTGAAGCTTTCTTT	CASSIGGGRWTLNTEAFF
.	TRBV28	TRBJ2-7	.	TGTGCCAGCAGTTTACCGCGAAAGGGTCTAGGGGTAGCGGATGGCCACGAGCAGTACTTC	CASSLPRKGLGVADGHEQYF
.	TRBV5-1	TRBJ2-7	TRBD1	TGCGCCAGCAGCTTGGGGGGGACAGGGCCCTACGAGCAGTACTTC	CASSLGGTGPYEQYF
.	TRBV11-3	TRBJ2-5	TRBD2	TGTGCCAGCAGCTCAGCGGGGAAGTACCAAGAGACCCAGTACTTC	CASSSAGKYQETQYF
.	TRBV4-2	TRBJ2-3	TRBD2	TGTGCCAGCAGCCAACCGGGACTAGCGGGTCGGTGGGCAGATACGCAGTATTTT	CASSQPGLAGRWADTQYF
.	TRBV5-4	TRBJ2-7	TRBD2	TGTGCCAGCGGGTCTAGCGGGACCTACGAGCAGTACTTC	CASGSSGTYEQYF
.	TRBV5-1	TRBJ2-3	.	TGCGCCAGCAGCTCGACTAGGACTTTAATCACAGATACGCAGTATTTT	CASSSTRTLITDTQYF
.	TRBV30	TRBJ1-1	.	TGTGCCTGGAGTGGAGACAGAAAAACTGAAGCTTTCTTT	CAWSGDRKTEAFF
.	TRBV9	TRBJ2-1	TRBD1	TGTGCCAGCAGCCCTACGGACAGGGTGACTGAGCAGTTCTTC	CASSPTDRVTEQFF
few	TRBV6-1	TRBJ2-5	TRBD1	TGTGCCAGCGGGACAGGGGACCAAGAGACCCAGTACTTC	CASGTGDQETQYF
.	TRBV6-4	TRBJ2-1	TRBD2	TGTGCCAGCAGTGAACTAGCGGGAGCCTACAATGAGCAGTTCTTC	CASSELAGAYNEQFF
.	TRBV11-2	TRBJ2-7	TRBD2	TGTGCCAGCAGCTTAGCCCTCAGCGGGAGCTCCTACGAGCAGTACTTC	CASSLALSGSSYEQYF
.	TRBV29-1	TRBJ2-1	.	TGCAGCGTCTCAACTACAGGGAACAATGAGCAGTTCTTC	CSVSTTGNNEQFF
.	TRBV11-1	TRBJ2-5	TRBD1	TGTGCCAGCAGCAAGGGACAGGGGGCCGAGACCCAGTACTTC	CASSKGQGAETQYF
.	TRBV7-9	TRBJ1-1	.	TGTGCCAGCAGCCCTGTCCCACATACGAACACTGAAGCTTTCTTT	CASSPVPHTNTEAFF
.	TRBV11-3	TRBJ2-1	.	TGTGCCAGCAGCTTGGCGGATCGCTCCTACAATGAGCAGTTCTTC	CASSLADRSYNEQFF
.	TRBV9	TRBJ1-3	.	TGTGCCAGCAGCGTAGAAGGCGGACAGGGAAACACCATATATTTT	CASSVEGGQGNTIYF
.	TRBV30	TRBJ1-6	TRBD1	TGTGCCTGGAGGGGTGGGGACAGGGATAATTCACCCCTCCACTTT	CAWRGGDRDNSPLHF
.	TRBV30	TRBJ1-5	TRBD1	TGTGCCTGGAGTGGGACAGGGGAACAGCCCCAGCATTTT	CAWSGTGEQPQHF
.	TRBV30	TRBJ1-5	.	TGTGCCTGGAGCCAGGGGAATGGCAATCAGCCCCAGCATTTT	CAWSQGNGNQPQHF
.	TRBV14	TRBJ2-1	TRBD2	TGTGCCAGCAGCCAAGGGACGGGACTAGCGGGAGGTCTATCCTACAATGAGCAGTTCTTC	CASSQGTGLAGGLSYNEQFF
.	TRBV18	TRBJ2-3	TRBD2	TGTGCCAGCTCACCAACTAGCGGGGCAAGCACAGATACGCAGTATTTT	CASSPTSGASTDTQYF
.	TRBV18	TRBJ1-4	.	TGTGCCAGCTCGTGGACAGTTGGTAATGAAAAACTGTTTTTT	CASSWTVGNEKLFF
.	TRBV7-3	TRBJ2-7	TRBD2	TGTGCCAGCAGCCGGGGGGGGGCGAGGAACGAGCAGTACTTC	CASSRGGARNEQYF
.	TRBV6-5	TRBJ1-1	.	TGTGCCAGCAGCCGAGCGGGACAGAACACTGAAGCTTTCTTT	CASSRAGQNTEAFF
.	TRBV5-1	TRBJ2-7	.	TGCGCCAGCAGCTCGGGGACTCTTAGCTCCTACGAGCAGTACTTC	CASSSGTLSSYEQYF
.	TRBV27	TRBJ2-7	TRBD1	TGTGCCAGCAGTTCCCTAATCGACAGGGCCCCCTCCTACGAGCAGTACTTC	CASSSLIDRAPSYEQYF